Below, one T cell receptor (beta chain) is given with its context. While infection was still active, Seattle patients were enrolled and then followed longitudinally. In the study's own analysis: Reference gene primer amplification gave estimated nucleated cell counts. The repertoire was sequenced with immunoSEQ multiplex PCR; TCRdb's copy has only in-frame clones and lacks some. V and J calls and clone size follow that table, whereas D and trimming were derived from the DNA. The sample yields 300,000 to 350,000 clones, roughly 88% seen once. Per germline, CDR1 SQVTM and CDR2 ANQGSEA. Trimming took 2 bases from V and 5 from J; bases not matched to a gene: 10. The CDR3 runs 15 residues. The data derive from a study of blood T cell repertoires in COVID-19. Overall study context: Sites in the United States, Italy and Spain provided acute and convalescent COVID-19 samples.

The chain joins TRBV29-1 to TRBJ1-1; TRBD1 aligns across 8 bases. The sample consisted of peripheral blood. This TCR was sampled from a woman in her 30s with COVID-19, enrolled during active disease. The CDR3 DNA sequence: TGCAGCGTTGAAAATATGGGGAGACAGGGGACTGAAGCTTTCTTT. Its translation is CSVENMGRQGTEAFF.